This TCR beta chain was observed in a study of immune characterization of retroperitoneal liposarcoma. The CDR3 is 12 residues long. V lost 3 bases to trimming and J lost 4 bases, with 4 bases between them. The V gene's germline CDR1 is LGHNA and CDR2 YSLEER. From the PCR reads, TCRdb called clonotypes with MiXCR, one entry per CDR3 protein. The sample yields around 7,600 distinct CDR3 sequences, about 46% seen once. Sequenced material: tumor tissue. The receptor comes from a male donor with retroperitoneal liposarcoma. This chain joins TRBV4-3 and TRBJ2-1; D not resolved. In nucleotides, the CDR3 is TGCGCCAGCAGCCACCAATACAATGAGCAGTTCTTC. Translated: CASSHQYNEQFF.